The 30 T cell receptor beta chains in this list originate from one sample, sequenced in a study of T cell repertoires in cytomegalovirus infection. TCRdb reanalysed the reads using MiXCR and keeps one entry per CDR3 protein. The sample has approximately 350,000 distinct CDR3 sequences, approximately 30% seen once. No antigen is known for these receptors. Here the sequenced sample was cultured PBMCs, taken from culture after CMV antigen stimulation. These receptor sequences come from a human donor in good health (CMV status not recorded). Some clones in this sample may be carry-over from other donors' samples.

The chain couples TRBV12-3 or TRBV12-4 to TRBJ2-2; tentatively, D is TRBD1 or TRBD2 (7 bases each). Trimming took 5 bases from V and 5 from J, leaving 15 bases between them. CDR3 length: 15 residues. This CDR3 is CASSKGASGTGELFF. DNA of the CDR3: TGTGCCAGCAGTAAGGGGGCTAGCGGAACCGGGGAGCTGTTTTTT.

The genes are TRBV20-1 and TRBJ2-1; the match to TRBD2 covers 8 bases. The CDR3 runs to 16 residues. Germline loops: CDR1 DFQATT, CDR2 SNEGSKA (reference sequence). Unmatched junction bases numbered 12, after V lost 6 bases and J lost 2 bases. CDR3 in DNA: TGCAGTGCCCCCGGGCCAGCGGGAGTTGCCTACAATGAGCAGTTCTTC. Its translation: CSAPGPAGVAYNEQFF.

CDR3 sequence reads: CASSYGSGSMRNIQYF. The CDR3 coding sequence is TGTGCCAGCAGTTATGGGAGCGGGAGTATGAGGAACATTCAGTACTTC. J is TRBJ2-4 and V is TRBV6-6, with 8 bases that match TRBD2. The germline V gene encodes CDR1 MNHNY and CDR2 SVGAGI (reference sequence). This CDR3 is 16 amino acids long. V dropped 3 bases and J dropped 7; count of bases not matched to a gene: 11.

V and J are TRBV20-1 and TRBJ2-7; the match to TRBD2 covers 10 bases. Germline loops: CDR1 DFQATT, CDR2 SNEGSKA (reference sequence). CDR3 length: 19 residues. The V and J ends lost 2 bases and 5 bases, in that order; junction bases with no gene match: 21. The CDR3 DNA sequence: TGCAGTGCTAGACAACGACCCGGGACTAGCGCCACGAACTTCAACGAGCAGTACGTC. It specifies CSARQRPGTSATNFNEQYV.

The chain is built from TRBV7-6 and TRBJ2-1, with D unresolved. The V gene's germline CDR1 is SGHVS and CDR2 FNYEAQ. This CDR3 spans 13 amino acids. V lost 1 base to trimming and J lost 6 bases, with 7 bases between them. Written as DNA, the CDR3 is TGTGCCAGCAGCTTAGATCTGTCCAATGAGCAGTTCTTC. Protein: CASSLDLSNEQFF.

The chain recombines TRBV12-5 with TRBJ2-2; D perhaps matches TRBD2 (6 bases). The V gene lost 3 bases and the J gene lost 6 bases, with 8 bases spanning the gap. CDR3 length: 13 amino acids. Germline assignment: CDR1 LGHNT and CDR2 FRNRAP. CDR3 sequence (DNA): TGTGCTAGTGGTTTAGGAGGGCCCGGGGAGCTGTTTTTT. Amino acid sequence: CASGLGGPGELFF.

This clonotype has at least ten counts. The gene calls are TRBV7-3 and TRBJ1-6, with a tentative D call TRBD1 (5 bases). The V gene's germline CDR1 is SGHTA and CDR2 FQGTGA. This CDR3 spans 14 amino acids. V dropped 5 bases and J dropped 10 bases, with 15 bases sitting between them. As DNA, the CDR3 is TGTGCCAGCAGCCTCACGGGGCCACAGTCACCCCTCCACTTT. Translation: CASSLTGPQSPLHF.

This clonotype was found once. This sequence joins TRBV29-1 and TRBJ1-1, with TRBD1 identical over 7 bases. The CDR3 is made up of 13 amino acids. Germline V CDR1 and CDR2: SQVTM, ANQGSEA. V lost 6 bases and J lost 0; bases outside the gene matches: 4. The CDR3 region has the DNA TGCAGCGTCGGGGGACAGCTGAACACTGAAGCTTTCTTT. Its protein product is CSVGGQLNTEAFF.

The table lists this clonotype with a few counts. The chain links TRBV11-2 to TRBJ2-1; weak D call: TRBD2 (5 bases). V was cut by 6 bases and J by 2 bases, with 14 bases left in between. Germline loops: CDR1 SGHAT, CDR2 FQNNGV. The CDR3 loop spans 15 amino acids. CDR3 protein: CASRGWGATYNEQFF. For the CDR3, the DNA is TGTGCCAGCAGGGGGTGGGGAGCGACCTACAATGAGCAGTTCTTC.

The CDR3 region has the DNA TGTGCCAGCAGCCAAGATATCGGGGGGGAACAGCCCCAGCATTTT. Its translation is CASSQDIGGEQPQHF. The chain has TRBV4-2 and TRBJ1-5, with D maybe TRBD1 (5 bases). The CDR3 covers 15 residues. Germline CDR1 reads LGHNA; CDR2 reads YNFKEQ. Trimming cost V 0 bases and J 7 bases, with 13 bases left between them.

This chain links TRBV7-3 with TRBJ2-3; D remains unclear. This CDR3 spans 16 amino acids. The V and J ends lost 2 bases and 2 bases respectively, with 14 bases between them. Looked up from germline, CDR1 is SGHTA and CDR2 is FQGTGA. The CDR3 sequence is CASSLVGQVNTDTQYF. DNA for the CDR3: TGTGCCAGCAGCTTAGTAGGTCAGGTCAACACAGATACGCAGTATTTT.

The rearrangement links TRBV12-3 or TRBV12-4 to TRBJ1-2, with TRBD1 matching 8 bases. CDR3 length: 15 amino acids. Germline trimming cut 7 bases from V and 4 bases from J; bases unmatched to any gene: 11. DNA of the CDR3: TGTGCCAGCACCCTGCACAGGGGGGGATTCTATGGCTACACCTTC. Its translation: CASTLHRGGFYGYTF.

The rearrangement links TRBV20-1 to TRBJ2-1; 8 positions agree with TRBD2. The CDR3 consists of 14 residues. V trimming: 1 base; J trimming: 6 bases; junction bases outside the gene matches: 5. In germline, CDR1 is DFQATT, CDR2 SNEGSKA (reference sequence). This CDR3 reads CSARAGGPFNEQFF. The CDR3, as DNA: TGCAGTGCTAGAGCGGGAGGGCCTTTCAATGAGCAGTTCTTC.

This chain joins TRBV19 and TRBJ1-1; tentatively, D is TRBD1 (6 bases). With 4 bases removed from V and 0 bases from J, the gap between germline ends came to 9 bases. The CDR3 covers 14 residues. Germline assignment: CDR1 LNHDA and CDR2 SQIVND (reference sequence). The CDR3, as DNA: TGTGCCAGTAGTACACAGGGTATGAACACTGAAGCTTTCTTT. This sequence encodes CASSTQGMNTEAFF.

The chain carries TRBV5-1 and TRBJ2-1; 11 nucleotides align to TRBD2. The trim removed 5 bases at V and 7 bases at J, leaving 14 bases unmatched. In germline, CDR1 is SGHRS, CDR2 YFSETQ. The length of the CDR3 is 17 residues. The CDR3 region has the DNA TGCGCCAGCAGTCGACTTAGCGGGAGGGTTTGGAGTAATGAGCAGTTCTTC. This sequence encodes CASSRLSGRVWSNEQFF.

V is TRBV19 and J is TRBJ1-2, with 7 positions matching TRBD1. Germline values: CDR1 LNHDA, CDR2 SQIVND (reference sequence). V shed 3 bases, J shed 0 bases, and the junction held 4 bases outside the gene matches. The CDR3 consists of 15 residues. The CDR3 here is CASSMRTGANYGYTF. CDR3 DNA: TGTGCCAGTAGTATGAGGACAGGAGCTAACTATGGCTACACCTTC.

This clonotype appeared a few times. The chain recombines TRBV7-2 with TRBJ2-1; 12 nucleotides align to TRBD1. CDR3 length equals 14 residues. The V gene end was trimmed by 5 bases and the J gene end by 12 bases; junction bases not matched to a gene: 8. From germline, CDR1 is SGHTA and CDR2 FQGNSA. The CDR3, as DNA: TGTGCCAGCAGCCGGGACAGGGGGCTTATGGGGCAGTTCTTC. It is translated as CASSRDRGLMGQFF.

The chain links TRBV28 to TRBJ2-7; D remains unclear. Germline assignment: CDR1 MDHEN and CDR2 SYDVKM. V shed 2 bases and J shed 4 bases, with 12 bases lying between them. The CDR3 sequence is 14 residues long. The DNA for the CDR3 is TGTGCCAGCAGTTTAACTGGGATCGGTTACGAGCAGTACTTC. It specifies CASSLTGIGYEQYF. Based on the CDR3 plus reference TRBV28 and TRBJ2-7, the full variable domain is DVKVTQSSRYLVKRTGEKVFLECVQDMDHENMFWYRQDPGLGLRLIYFSYDVKMKEKGDIPEGYSVSREKKERFSLILESASTNQTSMYLCASSLTGIGYEQYFGPGTRLTVT.

V and J are TRBV6-1 and TRBJ2-3, with TRBD1 matching 7 bases. Germline lookup yields CDR1 MNHNS and CDR2 SASEGT. The CDR3 has 14 residues. With V trimmed by 6 bases and J by 3 bases, 6 bases remained unmatched. The DNA for the CDR3 is TGTGCCAGCAGGAGACAGGGCTTTACAGATACGCAGTATTTT. Translated, it gives CASRRQGFTDTQYF.

This chain uses TRBV19 with TRBJ2-4, with 9 bases that match TRBD2. Germline V lookup: CDR1 LNHDA, CDR2 SQIVND (reference sequence). Trimming at V came to 6 bases and at J to 8 bases, leaving 8 bases not matched to a gene. CDR3 length equals 14 residues. Written as DNA, the CDR3 is TGTGCCAGTAGCACAATGATAGCGGGAGACATTCAGTACTTC. This gives the protein CASSTMIAGDIQYF. Using reference TRBV19 and TRBJ2-4 for the parts outside the CDR3, the full variable domain is DGGITQSPKYLFRKEGQNVTLSCEQNLNHDAMYWYRQDPGQGLRLIYYSQIVNDFQKGDIAEGYSVSREKKESFPLTVTSAQKNPTAFYLCASSTMIAGDIQYFGAGTRLSVL.

The chain combines TRBV11-1 with TRBJ2-3; weak D call: TRBD2 (6 bases). The germline V gene encodes CDR1 SGHAT and CDR2 FQDESV (reference sequence). V was trimmed by 2 bases and J by 4 bases, leaving 13 bases between them. The CDR3 is 15 amino acids. The CDR3 DNA reads TGTGCCAGCAGCTTATCGGAGGGTATGGCAGATACGCAGTATTTT. This sequence encodes CASSLSEGMADTQYF. Variable domain in full (rest from reference TRBV11-1 and TRBJ2-3): EAEVAQSPRYKITEKSQAVAFWCDPISGHATLYWYRQILGQGPELLVQFQDESVVDDSQLPKDRFSAERLKGVDSTLKIQPAELGDSAMYLCASSLSEGMADTQYFGPGTRLTVL.

Many counts were recorded for this clonotype. The chain has TRBV7-8 and TRBJ2-7; TRBD2 is a possible D gene (6 bases). This CDR3 has 17 residues. Looked up from germline, CDR1 is SGHVS and CDR2 is FQNEAQ. V was clipped by 1 base and J by 3 bases, with 19 bases between them. The CDR3 region is CASSLESRRGTFYEQYF. For the CDR3, the DNA is TGTGCCAGCAGCTTAGAATCACGGAGGGGAACCTTCTACGAGCAGTACTTC.

This clonotype was seen a handful of times. The rearrangement joins TRBV6-2 or TRBV6-3 to TRBJ2-7; D is uncertain. Germline CDR1 reads MNHEY; CDR2 reads SVGEGT. Trimming removed 4 bases from V and 3 bases from J, with 10 bases in between. The CDR3 length is 13 residues. The CDR3 protein is CASSSPRDYEQYV. CDR3 bases: TGTGCCAGCAGTTCCCCCCGTGACTACGAGCAGTACGTC.

The V call is TRBV14, the J call TRBJ2-7, with TRBD2 matching 15 bases. This CDR3 has 18 amino acids. V lost 6 bases, J lost 5 bases, and 14 bases stayed unmatched. CDR1 SGHDN and CDR2 FVKESK come from the germline V gene. Here the CDR3 DNA reads TGTGCCAGCAGTCCGGACAGGGCCGGGACTAGCGGGAGGAACGAGCAGTACTTC. It codes for CASSPDRAGTSGRNEQYF.

The rearrangement links TRBV20-1 to TRBJ1-5; D remains ambiguous. The CDR3 is made up of 15 amino acids. Trimming removed 2 bases at V and 0 bases at J, with 11 bases between. In germline, CDR1 is DFQATT, CDR2 SNEGSKA (reference sequence). This chain's CDR3 is CSARTSANSNQPQHF. The CDR3 DNA reads as TGCAGTGCTAGAACCTCGGCCAATAGCAATCAGCCCCAGCATTTT.

V gene TRBV6-2 or TRBV6-3 combines with J gene TRBJ2-7; no definite D call. From germline, CDR1 is MNHEY and CDR2 SVGEGT. V lost 6 bases and J 5 bases, leaving 17 bases between the germline ends. The CDR3 covers 14 residues. The DNA of the CDR3 is TGTGCCAGCAGCCCGATCGAAGGGTTTAACGAGCAGTACGTC. Encoded protein: CASSPIEGFNEQYV.

This clonotype showed up just a few times. The chain recombines TRBV5-1 with TRBJ2-3, with D unresolved. The CDR3 is made up of 15 amino acids. Germline V gives CDR1 SGHRS, CDR2 YFSETQ. Trimming left V 0 bases short and J 1 base short, with 9 bases between. CDR3 nucleotide sequence: TGCGCCAGCAGCTTGGTCGGCATACGCACAGATACGCAGTATTTT. Its protein is CASSLVGIRTDTQYF.

The V and J genes are TRBV15 and TRBJ1-1; TRBD1 aligns across 9 bases. Germline CDR1 is LNHNV and CDR2 is YYDKDF (reference sequence). The CDR3 length is 14 residues. Trimming at V came to 8 bases and at J to 0 bases, leaving 4 bases not matched to a gene. The CDR3 loop is CATADRGLNTEAFF. The CDR3, as DNA: TGTGCCACCGCGGACAGGGGTCTGAACACTGAAGCTTTCTTT.

The V call is TRBV2, the J call TRBJ2-2; 15 bases map to TRBD2. The CDR3 has 15 residues. V lost 10 bases to trimming and J lost 5 bases; unmatched junction nucleotides: 5. Germline values: CDR1 SNHLY, CDR2 FYNNEI. CDR3 sequence (DNA): TGTGCCACCTCCGGACTAGCGGGAGGGACCGGGGAGCTGTTTTTT. As protein: CATSGLAGGTGELFF.

The rearrangement uses TRBV27 and TRBJ2-5, with a weak D call TRBD2 (7 bases). The CDR3 is 15 amino acids. Trimming took 2 bases from V and 2 from J, leaving 12 bases between them. Germline CDR1 is MNHEY and CDR2 is SMNVEV (reference sequence). This chain's CDR3 is CASSLRGARQETQYF. CDR3 nucleotide sequence: TGTGCCAGCAGTTTACGGGGGGCACGGCAAGAGACCCAGTACTTC.